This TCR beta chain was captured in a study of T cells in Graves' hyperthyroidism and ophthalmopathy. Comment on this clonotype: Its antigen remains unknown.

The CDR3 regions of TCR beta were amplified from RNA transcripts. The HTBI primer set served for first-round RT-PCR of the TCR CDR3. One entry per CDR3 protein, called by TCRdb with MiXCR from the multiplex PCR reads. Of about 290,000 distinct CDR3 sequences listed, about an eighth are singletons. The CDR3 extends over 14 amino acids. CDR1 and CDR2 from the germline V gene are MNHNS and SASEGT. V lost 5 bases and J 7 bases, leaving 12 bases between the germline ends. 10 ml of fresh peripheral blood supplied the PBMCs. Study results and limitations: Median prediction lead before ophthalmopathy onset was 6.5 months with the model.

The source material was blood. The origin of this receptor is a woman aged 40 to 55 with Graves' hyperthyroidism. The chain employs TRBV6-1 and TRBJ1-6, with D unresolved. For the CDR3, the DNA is TGTGCCAGCAGTTATCAGTTCCTCAATTCACCCCTCCACTTT. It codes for CASSYQFLNSPLHF.